The 30 T cell receptor beta chains below all came from one sample that was sequenced in a study of prognosis after radiotherapy for stage I lung cancer. Using two-round multiplex PCR, the authors amplified TCR beta CDR3 from genomic DNA. Primers specific to each TRBV and TRBJ gene drove first-round PCR. TCRdb processed the multiplex PCR reads anew with MiXCR; each CDR3 protein has one entry. Of approximately 51,000 distinct CDR3 sequences in the sample, approximately 35% are singletons; the top ten hold about 9.2%. Sequencing was performed on PBMCs, taken before or after stereotactic body radiation therapy (not recorded which). Source of these receptors: a donor over 45 with non-small cell lung cancer.

This clonotype was found many times. CDR3 in amino acids: CASTIDRGHSGNTIYF. The DNA of the CDR3 is TGTGCCAGCACCATTGACAGGGGGCACTCTGGAAACACCATATATTTT. The chain uses TRBV28 and TRBJ1-3, with 10 bases aligning to TRBD1. CDR1 is MDHEN and CDR2 is SYDVKM in the germline V gene. V gave up 7 bases and J gave up 0 bases; unmatched junction bases: 6. This CDR3 is built from 16 residues.

The rearrangement uses TRBV10-3 and TRBJ2-1; D is perhaps TRBD2 (6 bases). In germline, CDR1 is ENHRY, CDR2 SYGVKD. The CDR3 runs to 15 residues. Trimming removed 4 bases from V and 5 bases from J, with 15 bases in between. The CDR3 nucleotides read TGTGCCATCAGTGTAGCGGTACTGCACAACAATGAGCAGTTCTTC. Its translation: CAISVAVLHNNEQFF.

This clonotype was detected many times. The CDR3 DNA sequence: TGTGCCAGCAGCCGAGGGTTGGGTTCACCCCTCCACTTT. This translates into CASSRGLGSPLHF. The chain combines TRBV11-2 with TRBJ1-6; D ambiguous. The CDR3 consists of 13 residues. The germline V and J ends were trimmed by 5 bases and 9 bases, with 11 bases remaining between them. Germline values: CDR1 SGHAT, CDR2 FQNNGV.

The V call is TRBV7-9, the J call TRBJ2-3; TRBD2 is a possible D gene (6 bases). CDR1 SEHNR and CDR2 FQNEAQ come from the germline V gene (reference sequence). The CDR3 contains 20 residues. The germline V and J ends were trimmed by 4 bases and 4 bases, with 30 bases remaining between them. The chain's CDR3 is CASSSSLTSWRLSGADTQYF. DNA of the CDR3: TGTGCCAGCAGCTCTTCCCTTACTAGCTGGAGATTGAGCGGAGCAGATACGCAGTATTTT.

This clonotype was counted ten times or more. The gene calls are TRBV30 and TRBJ1-3, with a possible D match to TRBD1 (5 bases). Trimming shortened V by 7 bases and J by 0 bases, and 10 bases separated the two germline ends. The CDR3 is 13 amino acids. Germline V CDR1 and CDR2: GTSNPN, SVGIG (reference sequence). Written as DNA, the CDR3 is TGTGCCTTGGTGACAGTCTCTGGAAACACCATATATTTT. This gives the protein CALVTVSGNTIYF.

Many counts were recorded for this clonotype. The chain carries TRBV24-1 and TRBJ2-5; D is perhaps TRBD2 (7 bases). The CDR3 has 16 residues. Germline V gives CDR1 KGHDR, CDR2 SFDVKD. Trimming shortened V by 4 bases and J by 2 bases, and 16 bases separated the two germline ends. The CDR3 coding sequence is TGTGCCACCAGTGACCCGGGCGGGGGCCCACAAGAGACCCAGTACTTC. This gives the protein CATSDPGGGPQETQYF.

This chain uses TRBV24-1 with TRBJ2-1; D is perhaps TRBD1 (5 bases). Germline CDR1 reads KGHDR; CDR2 reads SFDVKD. With 4 bases removed from V and 5 bases from J, the gap between germline ends came to 11 bases. The CDR3 consists of 14 residues. The CDR3 region has the DNA TGTGCCACCAGTGAGGATAAACAGGACAATGAGCAGTTCTTC. Amino acid sequence: CATSEDKQDNEQFF.

This clonotype was recorded many times. V and J are TRBV12-3 or TRBV12-4 and TRBJ2-2; D is unclear. Trimming removed 6 bases at V and 2 bases at J, with 13 bases between. The CDR3 covers 15 residues. The chain's CDR3 is CASRPRGQNTGELFF. The DNA of the CDR3 is TGTGCCAGCAGGCCCCGTGGGCAAAACACCGGGGAGCTGTTTTTT.

This clonotype was detected ten times or more. The rearrangement joins TRBV7-2 to TRBJ2-7; the D gene is possibly TRBD1 (6 bases). Trimming left V 1 base short and J 0 bases short, with 13 bases between. This CDR3 region has 16 residues. Germline V gene sequence: CDR1 SGHTA, CDR2 FQGNSA. The CDR3 DNA reads as TGTGCCAGCAGCTTAGACGGACAGCCTTTCTCCTACGAGCAGTACTTC. Its protein is CASSLDGQPFSYEQYF. The full variable domain, with the rest looked up from reference TRBV7-2 and TRBJ2-7, is GAGVSQSPSNKVTEKGKDVELRCDPISGHTALYWYRQSLGQGLEFLIYFQGNSAPDKSGLPSDRFSAERTGGSVSTLTIQRTQQEDSAVYLCASSLDGQPFSYEQYFGPGTRLTVT.

This clonotype has just a few counts. Since a much larger clone is just one base distant, this may be a read error. This chain joins TRBV19 and TRBJ1-1; D possibly corresponds to TRBD1 (5 bases). Germline CDR1 and CDR2: LNHDA and SQIVND (reference sequence). The CDR3 totals 15 residues. The ends were cut back, 3 bases at V and 3 bases at J, with 14 bases in the middle. The CDR3 region is CASSMRDQSDTEAFF. The CDR3 DNA reads as TGTGCCAGTAGTATGCGGGACCAGAGTGACACTGAAGCTTTCTTT.

This clonotype was seen ten or more times. The chain recombines TRBV5-1 with TRBJ1-1; TRBD1 might be the D (5 bases). CDR1 and CDR2 from the germline V gene are SGHRS and YFSETQ. V lost 6 bases and J lost 4, with 16 bases in between. CDR3 length: 14 amino acids. The CDR3 DNA is TGCGCCAGCATGGAAAGTACCGGGGGCACTGAAGCTTTCTTT. Amino acid sequence: CASMESTGGTEAFF.

Only a few counts were recorded for this clonotype. A much larger clone differs by one base, so this may be a read error. The chain employs TRBV9 and TRBJ2-6; D is uncertain. This CDR3 has 14 amino acids. CDR1 and CDR2 from the germline V gene are SGDLS and YYNGEE. Trimming pared 6 bases from V and 0 bases from J, leaving 7 bases between. The CDR3, as DNA: TGTGCCAGCATCCCCAGCTCTGGGGCCAACGTCCTGACTTTC. Amino acid sequence: CASIPSSGANVLTF.

The chain uses TRBV5-1 and TRBJ1-1; 8 bases fit TRBD1. The V gene's germline CDR1 is SGHRS and CDR2 YFSETQ. The CDR3 covers 16 residues. Losses at the gene ends were 0 bases for V and 6 bases for J; bases not matched to a gene: 10. The CDR3 bases are TGCGCCAGCAGCTTGGGGCAGGGGGCTGGGTTGTCTGAAGCTTTCTTT. Protein: CASSLGQGAGLSEAFF.

The chain combines TRBV19 with TRBJ2-3; TRBD2 agrees at 12 bases. V was pared by 8 bases and J by 4 bases, with 7 bases of the junction left unmatched. The CDR3 consists of 15 residues. The germline V gene encodes CDR1 LNHDA and CDR2 SQIVND (reference sequence). The CDR3 region is CASSRLAGESDTQYF. CDR3 nucleotides: TGTGCCAGTTCTCGACTAGCGGGAGAATCAGATACGCAGTATTTT. The whole variable domain, filled in from reference TRBV19 and TRBJ2-3, reads DGGITQSPKYLFRKEGQNVTLSCEQNLNHDAMYWYRQDPGQGLRLIYYSQIVNDFQKGDIAEGYSVSREKKESFPLTVTSAQKNPTAFYLCASSRLAGESDTQYFGPGTRLTVL.

The rearrangement links TRBV7-2 to TRBJ1-6; D is unresolved. Germline values: CDR1 SGHTA, CDR2 FQGNSA. This CDR3 spans 13 amino acids. With 5 bases removed from V and 11 bases from J, the gap between germline ends came to 13 bases. CDR3 sequence: CASSLTWFAPLHF. The CDR3 coding sequence is TGTGCCAGCAGCCTGACATGGTTTGCACCCCTCCACTTT.

In this sample, this clonotype turned up many times. V usage is TRBV5-1 and J usage is TRBJ2-7, with 9 bases lining up with TRBD2. The CDR3 consists of 15 residues. The V segment lost 2 bases and the J segment 6 bases; nucleotides outside the gene matches: 9. CDR1 and CDR2 from the germline V gene are SGHRS and YFSETQ. This CDR3 is CASSLSPAGGAEQYF. For the CDR3, the DNA is TGCGCCAGCAGCTTAAGTCCAGCGGGAGGAGCCGAGCAGTACTTC. Full variable domain (rest looked up from reference TRBV5-1 and TRBJ2-7): KAGVTQTPRYLIKTRGQQVTLSCSPISGHRSVSWYQQTPGQGLQFLFEYFSETQRNKGNFPGRFSGRQFSNSRSEMNVSTLELGDSALYLCASSLSPAGGAEQYFGPGTRLTVT.

At least ten counts were recorded for this clonotype. The chain is built from TRBV19 and TRBJ1-5; D gene unclear. Germline CDR1 reads LNHDA; CDR2 reads SQIVND (reference sequence). V was pared by 3 bases and J by 4 bases, with 10 bases between. The CDR3 sequence is 14 residues long. CDR3 nucleotide sequence: TGTGCCAGTAGTATGCTGGAGAAAAATCAGCCCCAGCATTTT. Its protein product is CASSMLEKNQPQHF.

This clonotype was seen many times. This rearrangement joins TRBV11-2 to TRBJ2-7, with D unclear. The germline gives CDR1 SGHAT, CDR2 FQNNGV. This CDR3 has 13 residues. V was clipped by 3 bases and J by 1 base, with 7 bases between them. The CDR3 DNA sequence: TGTGCCAGCAGCTTGCCCCTGTCCTACGAGCAGTACTTC. As protein: CASSLPLSYEQYF.

This clonotype was detected ten times or more. The chain couples TRBV5-1 to TRBJ2-5; D remains unclear. Trimming removed 0 bases at V and 2 bases at J, with 8 bases between. Germline CDR1 and CDR2: SGHRS and YFSETQ. CDR3 length: 14 amino acids. The CDR3 DNA reads TGCGCCAGCAGCTTGGGAATGGGGCAAGAGACCCAGTACTTC. Translated: CASSLGMGQETQYF.

This clonotype was seen repeatedly, ten times or more. The chain joins TRBV24-1 to TRBJ2-7, with TRBD1 identical over 7 bases. Trimming at V came to 3 bases and at J to 8 bases, leaving 9 bases not matched to a gene. This CDR3 is 14 amino acids long. From germline, CDR1 is KGHDR and CDR2 SFDVKD. The CDR3 DNA is TGTGCCACCAGTGATCTATCTGAGGGGGCGAAGCAGTACTTC. It specifies CATSDLSEGAKQYF.

Of note for this clonotype: A junction boundary mismatches the germline segment, possibly from a read error. V and J are TRBV5-1 and TRBJ2-2; 8 bases map to TRBD1. Germline values: CDR1 SGHRS, CDR2 YFSETQ. This CDR3 has 16 amino acids. CDR3 DNA: TGCGCCAGCAGCTCTACTCAGGGGGCGGGCACCGTGGAGCTGTTTTTT. Protein: CASSSTQGAGTVELFF.

This clonotype appeared many times. The rearrangement uses TRBV30 and TRBJ1-4, with 7 bases aligning to TRBD1. Germline-derived CDR1 and CDR2 are GTSNPN and SVGIG (reference sequence). This CDR3 has 15 amino acids. V gave up 1 base and J gave up 0 bases; unmatched junction bases: 2. The CDR3 reads CAWSAQGATNEKLFF. The DNA for the CDR3 is TGTGCCTGGAGTGCTCAGGGGGCAACTAATGAAAAACTGTTTTTT.

The chain recombines TRBV7-3 with TRBJ2-3; D is ambiguous. Between the trimmed V and J ends, which lost 2 bases and 8 bases, there was a span of 11 bases. CDR1 is SGHTA and CDR2 is FQGTGA in the germline V gene. This CDR3 is built from 13 residues. The CDR3 bases are TGTGCCAGCAGCTTACGTTCCCCGCGTACGCAGTATTTT. Translated, it gives CASSLRSPRTQYF.

Concerning this clonotype: Possible read error: a much larger clone is one base away. This sequence joins TRBV6-2 or TRBV6-3 and TRBJ2-7; 7 bases agree with TRBD1. The CDR3 totals 16 residues. From germline, CDR1 is MNHEY and CDR2 SVGEGT. DNA for the CDR3: TGTGCCAGCAGTTACTCATACCGACAGGGCTCCTACGAGCATTACTTC. Amino acid sequence: CASSYSYRQGSYEHYF.

The table lists this clonotype with a few counts. The CDR3 region is CASSFGGSGTQYF. The CDR3 nucleotides are TGTGCCAGCAGCTTCGGTGGTTCGGGTACGCAGTATTTT. The gene calls are TRBV5-5 and TRBJ2-3; D remains unclear. Germline V gene data show CDR1 as SGHKS and CDR2 as YYEKEE (reference sequence). The CDR3 totals 13 residues. The V gene lost 2 bases and the J gene lost 8 bases, with 12 bases spanning the gap. Full variable domain (rest looked up from reference TRBV5-5 and TRBJ2-3): DAGVTQSPTHLIKTRGQQVTLRCSPISGHKSVSWYQQVLGQGPQFIFQYYEKEERGRGNFPDRFSARQFPNYSSELNVNALLLGDSALYLCASSFGGSGTQYFGPGTRLTVL.

This clonotype showed up many times. The chain combines TRBV6-1 with TRBJ2-1; the D is unclear. Germline V gives CDR1 MNHNS, CDR2 SASEGT. This CDR3 comprises 11 residues. V was trimmed by 9 bases and J by 5 bases, leaving 8 bases between them. DNA for the CDR3: TGTGCCAGGGCAGGTGACAATGAGCAGTTCTTC. This codes for CARAGDNEQFF.

The chain combines TRBV5-1 with TRBJ2-2, with 9 bases aligning to TRBD2. Losses at the gene ends were 4 bases for V and 9 bases for J; bases not matched to a gene: 10. Germline V gene lookup returns CDR1 SGHRS and CDR2 YFSETQ. The CDR3 consists of 15 residues. CDR3 coding DNA: TGCGCCAGCAGCCCGACTAGCGGTAACGCCTGGGAGCTGTTTTTT. Encoded protein: CASSPTSGNAWELFF.

This clonotype was counted many times. The chain uses TRBV9 and TRBJ1-1, with D perhaps TRBD1 (6 bases). The V end was cut by 4 bases, the J end by 2 bases, with 12 bases between. CDR1 and CDR2 (germline): SGDLS, YYNGEE. CDR3 length: 14 amino acids. The CDR3 DNA follows: TGTGCCAGCAGCCCCTCACAGGGTAACACTGAAGCTTTCTTT. As protein: CASSPSQGNTEAFF.

This clonotype was counted only a few times. Possible read error: a much larger clone is one base away. The V call is TRBV20-1, the J call TRBJ2-3; D may match TRBD1 or TRBD2 (5 bases each). V dropped 3 bases and J dropped 4 bases, with 23 bases sitting between them. The CDR3 runs to 17 residues. Per germline, CDR1 DFQATT and CDR2 SNEGSKA (reference sequence). DNA of the CDR3: TGCAGTGCTAGGCCTGGGGGTCGAGCCCCCGGGTCAGATACGCAGTATTTT. Its protein product is CSARPGGRAPGSDTQYF.

This clonotype was observed at least ten times. The chain combines TRBV11-2 with TRBJ2-7, with D uncertain. The germline CDR1 and CDR2 sequences are SGHAT and FQNNGV. The CDR3 runs 15 residues. V dropped 5 bases and J dropped 1 base, with 15 bases sitting between them. The CDR3 loop reads CASSPVRPGSYEQYF. The CDR3 DNA sequence: TGTGCCAGCAGCCCCGTCCGGCCAGGTTCCTACGAGCAGTACTTC.